Below, 28 T cell receptor beta chains from the same sample are listed, as sequenced in a study of cytomegalovirus exposure and HLA in healthy donors. Primers for the PCR totalled 60 Vbeta and 13 Jbeta. Profiling relied on immunoSEQ multiplex PCR, and the TCRdb table lists in-frame clones only, not all of them. The sample gives some 86,000 clones, 65% to 75% of which show up once; roughly 2.2% is in the top ten. Sequenced sample: PBMCs. These receptors all stem from a man younger than 45 in good health and CMV-seronegative.

The chain joins TRBV29-1 to TRBJ2-3; 8 nucleotides align to TRBD1. The germline V gene encodes CDR1 SQVTM and CDR2 ANQGSEA. V dropped 4 bases and J dropped 4; count of bases not matched to a gene: 7. The CDR3 is made up of 14 amino acids. The CDR3 DNA is TGCAGCGTTGTACCAGGGGGCGCCGCAGATACGCAGTATTTT. It encodes CSVVPGGAADTQYF.

V and J are TRBV18 and TRBJ1-1; D gene ambiguous. This CDR3 is built from 12 residues. V was clipped by 6 bases and J by 0 bases, with 5 bases between them. From germline, CDR1 is KGHSH and CDR2 LQKENI. CDR3 in amino acids: CASSGVNTEAFF. The CDR3, as DNA: TGTGCCAGCTCCGGGGTGAACACTGAAGCTTTCTTT.

This rearrangement joins TRBV27 to TRBJ1-1; TRBD1 agrees at 9 bases. This CDR3 is built from 14 residues. Trimming cost V 9 bases and J 3 bases; bases outside gene matches: 8. Germline-derived CDR1 and CDR2 are MNHEY and SMNVEV (reference sequence). The DNA for the CDR3 is TGTGCCAGACACCGGGGACAGGGTGACACTGAAGCTTTCTTT. It yields the protein CARHRGQGDTEAFF.

This CDR3 is CASSLQSMGGYTF. CDR3 nucleotide sequence: TGTGCCAGCAGCCTACAGAGCATGGGCGGCTACACCTTC. V is TRBV5-4 and J is TRBJ1-2; D gene uncertain. Between the trimmed V and J ends, which lost 4 bases and 8 bases, there was a span of 15 bases. CDR3 length equals 13 residues. Per the germline V gene, CDR1 is SGHNT and CDR2 is YYREEE (reference sequence).

V and J are TRBV29-1 and TRBJ1-1, with 9 bases identical to TRBD1. Germline V CDR1 and CDR2: SQVTM, ANQGSEA. This CDR3 spans 13 amino acids. The V and J ends lost 3 bases and 11 bases, in that order; junction bases with no gene match: 10. CDR3 amino acids: CSVDGTGTSGAFF. CDR3 DNA: TGCAGCGTTGACGGGACAGGGACTTCGGGCGCTTTCTTT.

The chain links TRBV10-3 to TRBJ1-6; TRBD1 aligns across 9 bases. V lost 4 bases to trimming and J lost 6 bases; unmatched junction nucleotides: 4. Looked up from germline, CDR1 is ENHRY and CDR2 is SYGVKD. CDR3 length: 15 amino acids. CDR3 amino acids: CAISATGQGNSPLHF. The CDR3 coding sequence is TGTGCCATCAGTGCGACGGGACAGGGTAATTCACCCCTCCACTTT.

The CDR3 DNA reads as TGTGCCAGCAGCCCCGGACAGGGAACTTACAATGAGCAGTTCTTC. Amino acids: CASSPGQGTYNEQFF. The V call is TRBV7-2, the J call TRBJ2-1; 8 nucleotides line up with TRBD1. Germline CDR1 and CDR2: SGHTA and FQGNSA. This CDR3 has 15 amino acids. The V segment lost 5 bases and the J segment 4 bases; nucleotides outside the gene matches: 7.

This clone has just a few counts. The V gene is TRBV7-9, the J gene TRBJ1-2; 8 nucleotides align to TRBD1. Trimming took 2 bases from V and 4 from J; bases not matched to a gene: 6. The CDR3 is 15 amino acids. Germline-derived CDR1 and CDR2 are SEHNR and FQNEAQ (reference sequence). The CDR3 region is CASSLSSGQGYGYTF. In nucleotides, the CDR3 is TGTGCCAGCAGCTTATCATCAGGACAGGGCTATGGCTACACCTTC. The full variable domain, with the rest looked up from reference TRBV7-9 and TRBJ1-2, is DTGVSQNPRHKITKRGQNVTFRCDPISEHNRLYWYRQTLGQGPEFLTYFQNEAQLEKSRLLSDRFSAERPKGSFSTLEIQRTEQGDSAMYLCASSLSSGQGYGYTFGSGTRLTVV.

The CDR3 DNA is TGTGCCAGCAGCCGGGGGGTAGCCCCTGAAGCTTTCTTT. The encoded protein is CASSRGVAPEAFF. The chain uses TRBV4-2 and TRBJ1-1; TRBD1 might be the D (5 bases). Germline CDR1 is LGHNA and CDR2 is YNFKEQ. V was trimmed by 4 bases and J by 6 bases, leaving 12 bases between them. The CDR3 length is 13 residues.

CDR3 sequence: CASSYYRDRANEKLFF. The DNA of the CDR3 is TGTGCCAGCAGCTACTACCGGGACAGGGCTAATGAAAAACTGTTTTTT. The chain combines TRBV7-8 with TRBJ1-4; TRBD1 aligns across 9 bases. The V and J ends lost 4 bases and 3 bases, in that order; junction bases with no gene match: 6. Germline values: CDR1 SGHVS, CDR2 FQNEAQ. This CDR3 comprises 16 residues.

This chain connects TRBV7-9 to TRBJ2-7; 8 positions match TRBD1. V was pared by 5 bases and J by 2 bases, with 11 bases of the junction left unmatched. Germline V CDR1 and CDR2: SEHNR, FQNEAQ (reference sequence). The CDR3 loop spans 16 amino acids. CDR3 sequence: CASSGRTGNQPYEQYF. CDR3 bases: TGTGCCAGCAGCGGGCGGACAGGGAATCAACCCTACGAGCAGTACTTC.

The chain uses TRBV2 and TRBJ2-2, with a weak D call TRBD2 (6 bases). Trimming stripped 8 bases from V and 2 bases from J, with 9 bases between. Germline-derived CDR1 and CDR2 are SNHLY and FYNNEI. CDR3 length: 13 residues. CDR3: CASGGLNTGELFF. The CDR3 DNA reads TGTGCCAGCGGGGGACTTAACACCGGGGAGCTGTTTTTT. The variable domain in full, completed from reference TRBV2 and TRBJ2-2, reads EPEVTQTPSHQVTQMGQEVILRCVPISNHLYFYWYRQILGQKVEFLVSFYNNEISEKSEIFDDQFSVERPDGSNFTLKIRSTKLEDSAMYFCASGGLNTGELFFGEGSRLTVL.

The chain combines TRBV30 with TRBJ2-7; 7 nucleotides line up with TRBD1. Germline V gene sequence: CDR1 GTSNPN, CDR2 SVGIG (reference sequence). This CDR3 region has 12 residues. Trimming at V came to 3 bases and at J to 6 bases, leaving 5 bases not matched to a gene. CDR3 residues: CAWRYRDSEQYF. The CDR3 nucleotides read TGTGCCTGGAGGTACCGGGACAGCGAGCAGTACTTC.

As regards this clone: Other DNA sequences of this sample code for an identical CDR3. This rearrangement joins TRBV5-1 to TRBJ1-1; no firm D call. CDR3 size: 15 residues. Germline loops: CDR1 SGHRS, CDR2 YFSETQ. V lost 0 bases and J lost 0, with 9 bases in between. As DNA, the CDR3 is TGCGCCAGCAGCTTGGACGGGGATATGAACACTGAAGCTTTCTTT. Its translation is CASSLDGDMNTEAFF.

This rearrangement joins TRBV7-9 to TRBJ1-1, with D possibly matching TRBD1 (6 bases). V gave up 5 bases and J gave up 2 bases, with 15 bases separating them. The CDR3 has 15 amino acids. CDR1 and CDR2 (germline): SEHNR, FQNEAQ (reference sequence). The CDR3 here is CASSALDRPNTEAFF. CDR3 nucleotide sequence: TGTGCCAGCAGCGCGCTGGACAGACCCAACACTGAAGCTTTCTTT.

The CDR3 coding sequence is TGTGCCAGCCGATCAGGGGGCTTGCGAGAAGCTTTCTTT. Protein: CASRSGGLREAFF. This chain connects TRBV6-6 to TRBJ1-1; 8 bases match TRBD1. Germline-derived CDR1 and CDR2 are MNHNY and SVGAGI (reference sequence). The junction had 10 bases not matched to a gene; V was cut back by 8 bases and J by 8 bases. The CDR3 has 13 amino acids.

The V call is TRBV5-1, the J call TRBJ2-3, with D maybe TRBD2 (6 bases). The CDR3 runs 16 residues. Germline CDR1 reads SGHRS; CDR2 reads YFSETQ. Trimming removed 0 bases from V and 4 bases from J, with 15 bases in between. CDR3 protein: CASSLDAGLTPDTQYF. The CDR3 region has the DNA TGCGCCAGCAGCTTGGATGCGGGGCTCACCCCAGATACGCAGTATTTT.

The chain is built from TRBV6-6 and TRBJ1-4, with D hard to call. V was trimmed by 0 bases and J by 8 bases, leaving 10 bases between them. Germline CDR1 MNHNY, CDR2 SVGAGI (reference sequence). The CDR3 contains 14 residues. The DNA of the CDR3 is TGTGCCAGCAGTTACTCACCGGAGCTCGAAAAACTGTTTTTT. This encodes CASSYSPELEKLFF.

This clone has a handful of counts. This chain joins TRBV6-1 and TRBJ1-5, with 8 bases that match TRBD1. Germline V gives CDR1 MNHNS, CDR2 SASEGT. CDR3 length: 19 residues. Trimming removed 0 bases from V and 3 bases from J; junction bases left unmatched: 13. The CDR3 coding sequence is TGTGCCAGCAGTGAAGCGGACACACCCGGGACAGGCCTCAATCAGCCCCAGCATTTT. This codes for CASSEADTPGTGLNQPQHF.

This clone is a singleton in its sample. The chain employs TRBV27 and TRBJ2-5; TRBD1 aligns across 7 bases. Germline V gene lookup returns CDR1 MNHEY and CDR2 SMNVEV (reference sequence). V shed 5 bases, J shed 5 bases, and the junction held 11 bases outside the gene matches. This CDR3 comprises 15 residues. The CDR3 reads CASSTRQGAVETQYF. CDR3 sequence (DNA): TGTGCCAGCAGTACCAGACAGGGTGCAGTGGAGACCCAGTACTTC.

The sample holds one count of this clone. The rearrangement links TRBV7-9 to TRBJ2-7; 8 bases match TRBD2. Germline CDR1 SEHNR, CDR2 FQNEAQ (reference sequence). CDR3 length equals 14 residues. V dropped 5 bases and J dropped 2; count of bases not matched to a gene: 5. In DNA form, the CDR3 reads TGTGCCAGCAGCCCGGGCGGGGGGACCTACGAGCAGTACTTC. It translates to CASSPGGGTYEQYF. Full variable domain (outside the CDR3, taken from reference TRBV7-9 and TRBJ2-7): DTGVSQNPRHKITKRGQNVTFRCDPISEHNRLYWYRQTLGQGPEFLTYFQNEAQLEKSRLLSDRFSAERPKGSFSTLEIQRTEQGDSAMYLCASSPGGGTYEQYFGPGTRLTVT.

The rearrangement joins TRBV4-1 to TRBJ2-3; TRBD1 matches 11 bases. This CDR3 contains 15 residues. Germline CDR1 reads MGHRA; CDR2 reads YSYEKL. V dropped 4 bases and J dropped 5; count of bases not matched to a gene: 5. The chain's CDR3 is CASSPTDRGQDTQYF. The CDR3 region has the DNA TGCGCCAGCAGCCCCACGGACAGGGGGCAAGATACGCAGTATTTT.

The chain links TRBV27 to TRBJ2-7, with 9 bases matching TRBD2. J lost 5 bases, V lost 5 bases, and 10 bases had no gene match. CDR3 size: 15 residues. Per germline, CDR1 MNHEY and CDR2 SMNVEV (reference sequence). The CDR3 DNA sequence: TGTGCCAGCAGTGACGGCTATAGCGGGAGCAACGAGCAGTACTTC. This codes for CASSDGYSGSNEQYF.

This rearrangement joins TRBV5-6 to TRBJ1-2; a weak D match, TRBD1 (5 bases). CDR1 is SGHDT, CDR2 YYEEEE, per germline. V lost 6 bases and J lost 7, with 19 bases in between. CDR3 length: 14 amino acids. In DNA, the CDR3 is TGTGCCAGCACCCGTCTGAACGATAGGGGTGGCTACACCTTC. Amino acids: CASTRLNDRGGYTF. Combining the CDR3 with reference TRBV5-6 and TRBJ1-2 gives the whole variable domain DAGVTQSPTHLIKTRGQQVTLRCSPKSGHDTVSWYQQALGQGPQFIFQYYEEEERQRGNFPDRFSGHQFPNYSSELNVNALLLGDSALYLCASTRLNDRGGYTFGSGTRLTVV.

This clone has more than one count but fewer than ten. J is TRBJ1-2 and V is TRBV19; D gene unclear. CDR1 LNHDA and CDR2 SQIVND come from the germline V gene (reference sequence). The CDR3 is made up of 15 amino acids. Trimming shortened V by 10 bases and J by 1 base, and 19 bases separated the two germline ends. CDR3 sequence reads: CANPRRDWINYGYTF. The CDR3, as DNA: TGTGCCAACCCGAGGCGGGATTGGATTAACTATGGCTACACCTTC.

The chain recombines TRBV27 with TRBJ2-4; perhaps TRBD2 as D (6 bases). The CDR3 sequence is 16 residues long. Trimming took 4 bases from V and 0 from J, leaving 13 bases between them. CDR1 and CDR2 from the germline V gene are MNHEY and SMNVEV (reference sequence). DNA of the CDR3: TGTGCCAGCAGTTACGGAGGGGATCTAGCCAAAAACATTCAGTACTTC. It encodes CASSYGGDLAKNIQYF.

The CDR3 is CASSLRLTGAEAFF. The CDR3 DNA is TGTGCCAGCAGCTTACGTCTGACGGGGGCTGAAGCTTTCTTT. The chain has TRBV5-6 and TRBJ1-1; D is perhaps TRBD1 (5 bases). V was pared by 2 bases and J by 6 bases, with 14 bases between. CDR3 length equals 14 residues. CDR1 SGHDT and CDR2 YYEEEE come from the germline V gene.

This clone was found a few times. The gene calls are TRBV5-6 and TRBJ2-3; 10 nucleotides agree with TRBD2. The CDR3 has 16 residues. Germline V gene lookup returns CDR1 SGHDT and CDR2 YYEEEE. V lost 0 bases, J lost 7 bases, and 8 bases stayed unmatched. CDR3 DNA: TGTGCCAGCAGCTTGGAGGCAGCGGGGGGGCCTAATACGCAGTATTTT. Residues: CASSLEAAGGPNTQYF.